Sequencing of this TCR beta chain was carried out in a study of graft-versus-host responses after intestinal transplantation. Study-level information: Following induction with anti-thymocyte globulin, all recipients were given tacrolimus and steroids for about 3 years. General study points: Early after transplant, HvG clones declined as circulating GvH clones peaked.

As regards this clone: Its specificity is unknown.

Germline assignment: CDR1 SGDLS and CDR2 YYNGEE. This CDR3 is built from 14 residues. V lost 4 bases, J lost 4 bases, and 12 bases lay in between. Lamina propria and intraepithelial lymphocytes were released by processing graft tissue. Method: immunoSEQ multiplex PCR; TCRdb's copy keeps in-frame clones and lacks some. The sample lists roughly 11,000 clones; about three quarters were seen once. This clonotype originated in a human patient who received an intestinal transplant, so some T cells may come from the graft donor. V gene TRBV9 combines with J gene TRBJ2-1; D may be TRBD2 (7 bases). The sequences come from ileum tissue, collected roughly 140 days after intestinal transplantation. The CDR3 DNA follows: TGTGCCAGCAGCTTAAGGGGGGGGTACAATGAGCAGTTCTTC. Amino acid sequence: CASSLRGGYNEQFF.